This record looks at one T cell receptor (beta chain) sequence and its context. Antigen: not known. Germline assignment: CDR1 DFQATT and CDR2 SNEGSKA (reference sequence). V lost 0 bases and J lost 3; bases outside the gene matches: 16. This CDR3 region has 18 residues. This entry comes from a study of response to subunit inactivated influenza vaccine. Whole-study results and caveats: Every seasonal influenza vaccination brings in few new T cells, the authors suggested.

TCRdb passed the RT-PCR reads through MiXCR, listing each CDR3 protein once. The data contain about half a million distinct CDR3 sequences, approximately 10% of them singletons. The source is a man aged 45 to 65 who received an inactivated influenza vaccine. The V and J genes are TRBV20-1 and TRBJ1-1; the match to TRBD1 covers 7 bases. The sample here was PBMCs from blood, taken roughly 46 days after vaccination. CDR3 in amino acids: CSARDLVRGRRYYTEAFF. Written as DNA, the CDR3 is TGCAGTGCTAGAGATCTCGTAAGGGGGCGAAGGTATTACACTGAAGCTTTCTTT.